This T cell receptor (beta chain) was recorded in a study of PD-L1 blockade in urothelial cancer. Generated by immunoSEQ multiplex PCR, the TCRdb table keeps only in-frame clones and is missing some. This table holds 35,000 to 45,000 clones, about 85% found once. Stated time point: peripheral blood 6 weeks after treatment start. The sequences come from PBMCs, collected around atezolizumab (anti-PD-L1) treatment. The TCR sequence derives from a man between 65 and 85 years old with urothelial cancer.

This CDR3 reads CASSGQNYGYTF. The CDR3 DNA reads TGTGCCAGCTCGGGACAGAACTATGGCTACACCTTC. This chain joins TRBV28 and TRBJ1-2, with 7 positions matching TRBD1. V shed 8 bases and J 2 bases; nucleotides not matched to a gene: 2. Germline lookup yields CDR1 MDHEN and CDR2 SYDVKM. The CDR3 covers 12 residues.